Shown below are 14 T cell receptor beta chains from a single sample sequenced in a study of technical replicates of blood from several donors. Here immunoSEQ multiplex PCR was the method, and the copy in TCRdb shows in-frame clones only, minus some. Of more than 9,500 clones listed, 90% to 95% were seen once; the top ten hold approximately 8.5%. The sequenced sample was PBMCs. The origin of the receptors is a human donor in good health.

The chain couples TRBV4-2 to TRBJ2-3; tentative D call: TRBD2 (6 bases). CDR1 is LGHNA, CDR2 YNFKEQ, per germline. V lost 0 bases and J 7 bases, leaving 26 bases between the germline ends. CDR3 length: 19 amino acids. CDR3: CASSQDWSERAAELNTQYF. The CDR3 coding sequence is TGTGCCAGCAGCCAAGATTGGTCCGAGCGGGCTGCCGAACTCAATACGCAGTATTTT.

The chain has TRBV5-1 and TRBJ1-2; D is perhaps TRBD1 (5 bases). Germline V gene sequence: CDR1 SGHRS, CDR2 YFSETQ. The V end lost 5 bases, the J end lost 3 bases, and 20 bases lay between the germline ends. The CDR3 contains 16 residues. The CDR3 region has the DNA TGCGCCAGCAGACTCAGTAAGGGGACTATCCACTATGGCTACACCTTC. Protein: CASRLSKGTIHYGYTF.

The CDR3 DNA sequence: TGTGCCAGCACATTGACAGCTCCCGATCAGCCCCAGCATTTT. Amino acids: CASTLTAPDQPQHF. The chain employs TRBV2 and TRBJ1-5; D perhaps matches TRBD1 (5 bases). This CDR3 has 14 residues. CDR1 is SNHLY, CDR2 FYNNEI, per germline. Trimming took off 7 bases at V and 5 bases at J, with 15 bases between the two ends.

This clone was counted a single time. The rearrangement links TRBV19 to TRBJ1-4, with 10 bases fitting TRBD1. After removal of 5 bases from V and 7 bases from J, the junction contained 4 bases not matched to a gene. This CDR3 contains 14 residues. In germline, CDR1 is LNHDA, CDR2 SQIVND (reference sequence). CDR3 in amino acids: CASSPTGGVEKLFF. The CDR3 DNA reads as TGTGCCAGTAGTCCGACAGGGGGCGTTGAAAAACTGTTTTTT.

The chain has TRBV11-2 and TRBJ2-1; 9 bases agree with TRBD2. The junction had 14 bases not matched to a gene; V was cut back by 5 bases and J by 6 bases. Germline V CDR1 and CDR2: SGHAT, FQNNGV. This CDR3 is 17 amino acids long. DNA for the CDR3: TGTGCCAGCAGCACTGGACTAGCGTTACGGGCCCTCAATGAGCAGTTCTTC. It specifies CASSTGLALRALNEQFF.

CDR3 loop: CASSYLTGETQYF. In DNA, the CDR3 is TGTGCCAGCAGTTACCTGACCGGGGAGACCCAGTACTTC. This chain uses TRBV6-5 with TRBJ2-5; D unresolved. The CDR3 has 13 residues. Germline assignment: CDR1 MNHEY and CDR2 SVGAGI. V lost 2 bases and J lost 5, with 9 bases in between.

This chain uses TRBV30 with TRBJ2-1; 8 nucleotides match TRBD2. The CDR3 covers 15 residues. Trimming took 4 bases from V and 5 from J; bases not matched to a gene: 10. Germline lookup yields CDR1 GTSNPN and CDR2 SVGIG (reference sequence). The CDR3 coding sequence is TGTGCCTGGAACCCCCCTGGGCGGGAGGACAATGAGCAGTTCTTC. Its translation is CAWNPPGREDNEQFF. The complete variable domain, with remaining parts taken from reference TRBV30 and TRBJ2-1, reads SQTIHQWPATLVQPVGSPLSLECTVEGTSNPNLYWYRQAAGRGLQLLFYSVGIGQISSEVPQNLSASRPQDRQFILSSKKLLLSDSGFYLCAWNPPGREDNEQFFGPGTRLTVL.

The genes are TRBV6-1 and TRBJ2-7; 12 nucleotides match TRBD2. Trimming removed 2 bases from V and 4 bases from J; junction bases left unmatched: 0. Germline lookup yields CDR1 MNHNS and CDR2 SASEGT. The CDR3 spans 14 residues. The CDR3 coding sequence is TGTGCCAGCAGTGAAACTAGCGGGAGGTACGAGCAGTACTTC. Translated, it gives CASSETSGRYEQYF.

The chain joins TRBV4-2 to TRBJ2-1, with D maybe TRBD2 (6 bases). The CDR3 covers 17 residues. V gave up 3 bases and J gave up 0 bases, with 15 bases separating them. CDR1 is LGHNA, CDR2 YNFKEQ, per germline. Here the CDR3 reads CASSQVLRGSSYNEQFF. The CDR3, as DNA: TGTGCCAGCAGCCAGGTCCTCCGGGGGAGCTCCTACAATGAGCAGTTCTTC.

The chain employs TRBV11-2 and TRBJ1-4, with D unclear. CDR3 size: 11 residues. The V and J ends lost 5 bases and 5 bases respectively, with 3 bases between them. The V gene's germline CDR1 is SGHAT and CDR2 FQNNGV. CDR3 residues: CASSQNEKLFF. CDR3 DNA: TGTGCCAGCAGCCAGAATGAAAAACTGTTTTTT.

The V call is TRBV29-1, the J call TRBJ1-6, with D possibly being TRBD1 (5 bases). The CDR3 is made up of 13 amino acids. Germline V gene data show CDR1 as SQVTM and CDR2 as ANQGSEA. Trimming left V 5 bases short and J 7 bases short, with 12 bases between. The CDR3 DNA is TGCAGCGTTCGGGAGGGGTGGAATTCACCCCTCCACTTT. Translated: CSVREGWNSPLHF.

This sequence joins TRBV5-1 and TRBJ2-2; TRBD1 is a possible D gene (6 bases). The germline V gene has CDR1 SGHRS and CDR2 YFSETQ. Trimming stripped 2 bases from V and 6 bases from J, with 11 bases between. The CDR3 has 14 residues. In DNA form, the CDR3 reads TGCGCCAGCAGCTTACAGACAGGCTCCGGGGAGCTGTTTTTT. Amino acid sequence: CASSLQTGSGELFF.

In its sample, this clone was seen a few times. The chain employs TRBV27 and TRBJ2-7, with TRBD1 matching over 10 bases. The CDR3 contains 14 residues. Germline assignment: CDR1 MNHEY and CDR2 SMNVEV (reference sequence). V shed 3 bases and J 6 bases; nucleotides not matched to a gene: 5. The CDR3 here is CASSLGQGLREQYF. The CDR3 nucleotides read TGTGCCAGCAGTTTGGGACAGGGGTTGCGCGAGCAGTACTTC.

This sequence joins TRBV5-6 and TRBJ2-2; possibly TRBD1 for D (7 bases). Trimming shortened V by 7 bases and J by 1 base, and 11 bases separated the two germline ends. CDR3 length equals 14 residues. Germline V gene data show CDR1 as SGHDT and CDR2 as YYEEEE. The CDR3 DNA follows: TGTGCCAGCGGGAGGACAGGGAACACCGGGGAGCTGTTTTTT. As protein: CASGRTGNTGELFF.